This T cell receptor (beta chain) was captured by sequencing in a study of T cells in Graves' hyperthyroidism and ophthalmopathy. In its sample, this clonotype was seen many times. Researchers took RNA transcripts and amplified the TCR beta CDR3 regions from them. First-round RT-PCR targeting the TCR CDR3 was performed with the HTBI primer set. TCRdb passed the multiplex PCR reads through MiXCR, listing each CDR3 protein once. The sample has fewer than 650,000 distinct CDR3 sequences, about 15% seen once; the top ten hold about 14%. With 6 bases clipped from V and 1 base from J, the junction kept 4 bases outside the gene matches. The CDR3 is 15 residues long. Germline CDR1 MDHEN, CDR2 SYDVKM.

This clonotype was sampled from a woman between 35 and 50 years old with Graves' hyperthyroidism. This rearrangement joins TRBV28 to TRBJ2-2, with TRBD2 matching over 8 bases. Source material: blood. This chain's CDR3 is CASSRGGENTGELFF. In DNA form, the CDR3 reads TGTGCCAGCAGCCGGGGGGGGGAGAACACCGGGGAGCTGTTTTTT.